This is a list of T cell receptor beta chains from one sample in a study of blood T cell repertoires in COVID-19. Produced via immunoSEQ multiplex PCR; TCRdb's table is partial and in-frame only. The table has about 52,000 clones, less than 90% seen once. Sequenced sample: peripheral blood. The receptor source for this set is a human donor with active COVID-19. The donor label of this sample is uncertain. Each CDR3 is given with its conserved first and last residue. The order of the fields is D gene, V gene, J gene, clone size, CDR3 protein, CDR3 DNA. The D gene is left open where the match is weak. Clone size is given for some rows only: seen once, a few or many times, or a class if the clone is expanded.

TRBD2	TRBV14	TRBJ2-5	once	CASSQRLPGLAGRETQYF	TGTGCCAGCAGCCAAAGATTGCCGGGACTAGCGGGTAGGGAGACCCAGTACTTC
.	TRBV11-2	TRBJ1-2	.	CASSSTGSYGYTF	TGTGCCAGCAGCTCCACAGGAAGCTATGGCTACACCTTC
.	TRBV4-1	TRBJ1-2	once	CASSQELGQSKLRYGYTF	TGCGCCAGCAGCCAAGAACTTGGACAGAGCAAACTTCGTTATGGCTACACCTTC
.	TRBV29-1	TRBJ2-5	.	CSSSTGSVETQYF	TGCAGCTCGTCCACAGGGTCGGTAGAGACCCAGTACTTC
.	TRBV21-1	TRBJ2-1	.	CASSMLAGGSSYNEQFF	TGTGCCAGCAGCATGCTAGCGGGGGGGAGCTCCTACAATGAGCAGTTCTTC
TRBD1	TRBV5-1	TRBJ2-6	.	CASSPIYSETGSSGANVLTF	TGCGCCAGCAGCCCCATTTATAGCGAGACAGGGAGCTCTGGGGCCAACGTCCTGACTTTC
TRBD2	TRBV9	TRBJ2-1	.	CASSAGSVLADNYNEQFF	TGTGCCAGCAGCGCTGGCTCGGTGCTAGCGGATAACTACAATGAGCAGTTCTTC
TRBD2	TRBV7-6	TRBJ2-7	.	CASSLGTSGGTYEQYF	TGTGCCAGCAGCCTTGGGACTAGCGGGGGAACCTACGAGCAGTACTTC
TRBD2	TRBV6-4	TRBJ2-2	.	CASSLGTSSTGELFF	TGTGCCAGCAGCCTCGGGACTAGCAGTACCGGGGAGCTGTTTTTT
.	TRBV9	TRBJ1-4	.	CASSRSAVWNEKLFF	TGTGCCAGCAGCCGGAGCGCAGTCTGGAATGAAAAACTGTTTTTT
.	TRBV5-1	TRBJ2-1	.	CASSPALANEQFF	TGCGCCAGCAGCCCGGCTCTAGCCAATGAGCAGTTCTTC
.	TRBV28	TRBJ2-6	.	CASSLRGSGANVLTF	TGTGCCAGCAGTTTGCGGGGTTCTGGGGCCAACGTCCTGACTTTC
TRBD1	TRBV28	TRBJ1-1	once	CAIYAPTGGWTEAFF	TGTGCCATCTATGCACCCACAGGGGGCTGGACTGAAGCTTTCTTT
.	TRBV19	TRBJ1-4	.	CASNNRPGEKLFF	TGTGCCAGTAACAACAGACCTGGGGAAAAACTGTTTTTT
.	TRBV4-2	TRBJ2-5	.	CASSPGGSQETQYF	TGTGCCAGCAGCCCCGGGGGTAGCCAAGAGACCCAGTACTTC
.	TRBV7-3	TRBJ2-1	.	CASSLMGAGDNEQFF	TGTGCCAGCAGCTTAATGGGGGCAGGCGATAATGAGCAGTTCTTC